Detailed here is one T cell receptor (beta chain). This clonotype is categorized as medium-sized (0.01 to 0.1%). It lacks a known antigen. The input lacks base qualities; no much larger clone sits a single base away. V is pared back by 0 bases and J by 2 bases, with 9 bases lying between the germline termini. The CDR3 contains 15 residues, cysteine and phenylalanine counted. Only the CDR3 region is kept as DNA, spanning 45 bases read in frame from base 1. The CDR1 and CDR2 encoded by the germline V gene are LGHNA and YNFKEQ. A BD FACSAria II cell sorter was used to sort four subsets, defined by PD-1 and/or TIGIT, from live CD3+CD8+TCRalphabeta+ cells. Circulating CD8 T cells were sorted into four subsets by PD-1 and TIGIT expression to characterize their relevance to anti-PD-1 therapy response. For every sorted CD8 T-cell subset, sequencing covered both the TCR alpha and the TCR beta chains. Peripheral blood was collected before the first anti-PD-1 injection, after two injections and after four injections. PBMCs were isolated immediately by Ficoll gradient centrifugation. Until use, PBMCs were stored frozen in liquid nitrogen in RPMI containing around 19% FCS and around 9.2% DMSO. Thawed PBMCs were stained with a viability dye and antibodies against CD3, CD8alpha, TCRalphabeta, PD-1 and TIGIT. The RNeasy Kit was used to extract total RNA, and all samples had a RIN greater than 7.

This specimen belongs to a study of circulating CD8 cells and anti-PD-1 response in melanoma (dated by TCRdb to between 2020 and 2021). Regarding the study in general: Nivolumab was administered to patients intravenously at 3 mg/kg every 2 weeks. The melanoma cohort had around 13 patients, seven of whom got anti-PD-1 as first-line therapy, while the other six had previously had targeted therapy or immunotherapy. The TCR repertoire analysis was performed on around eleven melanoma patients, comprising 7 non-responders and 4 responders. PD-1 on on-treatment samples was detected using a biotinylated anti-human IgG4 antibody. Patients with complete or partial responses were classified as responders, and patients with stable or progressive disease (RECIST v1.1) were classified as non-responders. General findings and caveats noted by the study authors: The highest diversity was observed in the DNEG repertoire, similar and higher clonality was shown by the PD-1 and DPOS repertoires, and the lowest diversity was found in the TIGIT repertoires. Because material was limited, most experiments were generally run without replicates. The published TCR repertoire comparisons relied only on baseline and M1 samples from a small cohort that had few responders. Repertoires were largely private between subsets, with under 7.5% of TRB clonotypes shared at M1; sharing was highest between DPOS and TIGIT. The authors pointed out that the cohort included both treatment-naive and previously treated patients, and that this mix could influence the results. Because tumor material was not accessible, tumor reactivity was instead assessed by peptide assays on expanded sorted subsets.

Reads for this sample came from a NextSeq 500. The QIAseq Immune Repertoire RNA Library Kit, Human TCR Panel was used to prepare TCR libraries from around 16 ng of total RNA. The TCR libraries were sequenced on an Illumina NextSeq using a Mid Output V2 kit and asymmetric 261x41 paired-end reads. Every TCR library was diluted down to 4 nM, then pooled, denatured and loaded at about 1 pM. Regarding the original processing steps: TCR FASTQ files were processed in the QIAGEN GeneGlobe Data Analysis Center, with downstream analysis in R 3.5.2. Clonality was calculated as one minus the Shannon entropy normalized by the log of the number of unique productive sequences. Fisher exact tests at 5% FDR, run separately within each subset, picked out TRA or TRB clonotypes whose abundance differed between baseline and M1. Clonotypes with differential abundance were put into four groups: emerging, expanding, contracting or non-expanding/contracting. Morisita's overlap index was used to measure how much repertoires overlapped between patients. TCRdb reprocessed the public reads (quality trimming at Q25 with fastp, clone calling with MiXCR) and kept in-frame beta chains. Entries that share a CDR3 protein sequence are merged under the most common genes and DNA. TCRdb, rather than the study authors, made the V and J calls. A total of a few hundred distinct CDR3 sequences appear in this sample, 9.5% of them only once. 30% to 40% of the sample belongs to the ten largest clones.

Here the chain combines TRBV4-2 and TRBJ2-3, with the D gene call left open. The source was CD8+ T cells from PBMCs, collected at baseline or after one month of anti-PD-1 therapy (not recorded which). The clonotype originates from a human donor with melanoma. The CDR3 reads CASSQDTTPTDTQYF. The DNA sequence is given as TGTGCCAGCAGCCAAGATACTACCCCCACAGATACGCAGTATTTT.